A single sample gave rise to the 27 T cell receptor beta chains below, sequenced in a study of T cell repertoires in cytomegalovirus infection. TCRdb itself ran the reads through MiXCR, one entry per CDR3 protein. The data show about 51,000 distinct CDR3 sequences, around 18% seen once. Their antigens are not known. The sample consisted of CD8+ T cells from cultured PBMCs, taken from culture after CMV antigen stimulation. These TCRs come from a human donor in good health (CMV status not recorded). Some clones in this sample may be carry-over from other donors' samples.

The rearrangement joins TRBV7-6 to TRBJ2-7; 9 bases map to TRBD2. Germline V gene lookup returns CDR1 SGHVS and CDR2 FNYEAQ. Unmatched junction bases numbered 16, after V lost 5 bases and J lost 2 bases. There are 18 residues in the CDR3. The CDR3 is CASSPLRSLAGPAYEQYF. DNA for the CDR3: TGTGCCAGCAGCCCTCTTAGGTCGCTAGCGGGGCCCGCCTACGAGCAGTACTTC.

This clonotype was detected only a few times. The chain links TRBV12-3 or TRBV12-4 to TRBJ2-1; D gene uncertain. V was trimmed by 1 base and J by 8 bases, leaving 15 bases between them. The CDR3 is 15 amino acids. CDR3 region: CASSLGARPGDEQFF. The CDR3 region has the DNA TGTGCCAGCAGTTTAGGTGCGCGCCCTGGGGATGAGCAGTTCTTC.

This chain uses TRBV27 with TRBJ2-3, with TRBD2 matching 10 bases. The CDR3 is 15 residues long. From germline, CDR1 is MNHEY and CDR2 SMNVEV (reference sequence). Trimming removed 5 bases from V and 4 bases from J; junction bases left unmatched: 6. DNA for the CDR3: TGTGCCAGCAGTCGCGGGACTAGCGTACCAGATACGCAGTATTTT. It specifies CASSRGTSVPDTQYF.

The rearrangement joins TRBV7-2 to TRBJ2-1; perhaps TRBD2 as D (5 bases). V was trimmed by 0 bases and J by 5 bases, leaving 8 bases between them. In germline, CDR1 is SGHTA, CDR2 FQGNSA. The CDR3 has 14 residues. The CDR3 spells CASSLAGRNNEQFF. In DNA, the CDR3 is TGTGCCAGCAGCTTAGCGGGGAGAAACAATGAGCAGTTCTTC.

The gene calls are TRBV7-2 and TRBJ2-1; D might be TRBD2 (6 bases). V shed 2 bases and J shed 4 bases, with 12 bases lying between them. Germline V gene lookup returns CDR1 SGHTA and CDR2 FQGNSA. This CDR3 is built from 15 residues. CDR3: CASSLRRERYNEQFF. DNA for the CDR3: TGTGCCAGCAGCTTAAGACGGGAGAGGTACAATGAGCAGTTCTTC.

There are a few counts of this clonotype. The V call is TRBV7-9, the J call TRBJ2-1; TRBD2 matches 12 bases. The germline V gene has CDR1 SEHNR and CDR2 FQNEAQ (reference sequence). CDR3 length: 15 amino acids. After removal of 5 bases from V and 8 bases from J, the junction contained 7 bases not matched to a gene. The CDR3 bases are TGTGCCAGCAGCCTCTGGACTAGCGGGACGCATGAGCAGTTCTTC. As protein: CASSLWTSGTHEQFF.

This chain joins TRBV28 and TRBJ2-1; unclear D gene. Trimming took off 7 bases at V and 6 bases at J, with 16 bases between the two ends. This CDR3 has 14 residues. Germline V gene lookup returns CDR1 MDHEN and CDR2 SYDVKM. CDR3 in amino acids: CASTLGSWINEQFF. CDR3 coding DNA: TGTGCCAGCACCCTAGGGTCGTGGATCAATGAGCAGTTCTTC.

The rearrangement links TRBV5-1 to TRBJ2-7, with D tentatively TRBD1 (5 bases). V was clipped by 0 bases and J by 6 bases, with 16 bases between them. This CDR3 has 15 residues. The V gene's germline CDR1 is SGHRS and CDR2 YFSETQ. The CDR3 protein is CASSLEYMGQGEQYF. DNA of the CDR3: TGCGCCAGCAGCTTGGAGTACATGGGGCAAGGCGAGCAGTACTTC.

This clonotype was detected ten times or more. The chain recombines TRBV6-1 with TRBJ1-2, with TRBD1 identical over 8 bases. This CDR3 is built from 12 residues. CDR1 MNHNS and CDR2 SASEGT come from the germline V gene. The trim removed 7 bases at V and 8 bases at J, leaving 6 bases unmatched. Written as DNA, the CDR3 is TGTGCCAGCAAGCAGGGGGCCCAAGGCTACACCTTC. Translating it yields CASKQGAQGYTF.

The genes are TRBV7-6 and TRBJ2-1, with D possibly TRBD2 on 6 matching bases. Germline CDR1 and CDR2: SGHVS and FNYEAQ. The CDR3 spans 14 residues. V lost 5 bases, J lost 7 bases, and 15 bases lay in between. This CDR3 reads CASSRGGRVNEQFF. The CDR3 DNA reads as TGTGCCAGCAGCCGAGGAGGGCGTGTAAATGAGCAGTTCTTC.

This clonotype was observed a handful of times. The chain is built from TRBV20-1 and TRBJ1-5, with D uncertain. The CDR3 runs to 14 residues. The germline V and J ends were trimmed by 0 bases and 5 bases, with 11 bases remaining between them. In germline, CDR1 is DFQATT, CDR2 SNEGSKA (reference sequence). DNA for the CDR3: TGCAGTGCTAGAGATCTGCCTGGGTATCAGCCCCAGCATTTT. This translates into CSARDLPGYQPQHF.

This clonotype is classed as medium-sized. This sequence joins TRBV7-2 and TRBJ1-1; 7 bases fit TRBD1. V shed 5 bases and J 0 bases; nucleotides not matched to a gene: 3. Looked up from germline, CDR1 is SGHTA and CDR2 is FQGNSA. This CDR3 region has 14 residues. CDR3 in amino acids: CASSITGVNTEAFF. The CDR3 region has the DNA TGTGCCAGCAGCATAACAGGGGTGAACACTGAAGCTTTCTTT.

The V and J genes are TRBV7-3 and TRBJ2-1; the match to TRBD2 covers 12 bases. J was trimmed by 7 bases and V by 4 bases; bases with no gene match: 5. The CDR3 spans 15 residues. Germline CDR1 SGHTA, CDR2 FQGTGA. This chain's CDR3 is CASSYLAGGQNEQFF. CDR3 nucleotide sequence: TGTGCCAGCAGCTACCTAGCGGGGGGGCAGAATGAGCAGTTCTTC. The complete variable domain, with remaining parts taken from reference TRBV7-3 and TRBJ2-1, reads GAGVSQTPSNKVTEKGKYVELRCDPISGHTALYWYRQSLGQGPEFLIYFQGTGAADDSGLPNDRFFAVRPEGSVSTLKIQRTERGDSAVYLCASSYLAGGQNEQFFGPGTRLTVL.

The table lists this clonotype with a few counts. The chain couples TRBV27 to TRBJ1-6; perhaps TRBD1 as D (5 bases). Germline lookup yields CDR1 MNHEY and CDR2 SMNVEV (reference sequence). V lost 5 bases and J lost 11, with 13 bases in between. The CDR3 is made up of 13 amino acids. The CDR3 is CASSPSGGAPLHF. The CDR3 DNA follows: TGTGCCAGCAGTCCATCGGGAGGGGCACCCCTCCACTTT.

This clonotype has more than one count but fewer than ten. The rearrangement joins TRBV4-1 to TRBJ2-2; 9 bases map to TRBD1. Germline assignment: CDR1 MGHRA and CDR2 YSYEKL. This CDR3 has 18 residues. V was clipped by 3 bases and J by 4 bases; unmatched bases: 12. CDR3 DNA sequence: TGCGCCAGCAGCCACCCGGGACAGGGTCATATTATCACCGGGGAGCTGTTTTTT. It yields the protein CASSHPGQGHIITGELFF.

This clonotype showed up many times. The CDR3, as DNA: TGTGCCAGCAGTTTTGGGAGCCGGTTGAGTGAAGCTTTCTTT. It is translated as CASSFGSRLSEAFF. The chain employs TRBV6-2 or TRBV6-3 and TRBJ1-1, with D unresolved. The CDR3 sequence is 14 residues long. Germline V CDR1 and CDR2: MNHEY, SVGEGT. Deletions cut 4 bases from V and 7 bases from J, with 16 bases between.

The rearrangement uses TRBV4-3 and TRBJ2-2, with TRBD2 identical over 10 bases. This CDR3 has 18 residues. The V gene's germline CDR1 is LGHNA and CDR2 YSLEER. Trimming removed 3 bases from V and 0 bases from J; junction bases left unmatched: 7. In DNA form, the CDR3 reads TGCGCCAGCAGCCATGTTCCTAGCGGGGGCCCGAACACCGGGGAGCTGTTTTTT. Translation gives CASSHVPSGGPNTGELFF.

This clonotype was detected only a few times. The CDR3 sequence is CASSSTDRSNQPQHF. The CDR3 DNA is TGTGCCAGCAGTAGCACGGACAGGTCCAATCAGCCCCAGCATTTT. The chain carries TRBV6-1 and TRBJ1-5; 7 nucleotides match TRBD1. J gave up 3 bases and V 5 bases, and 7 bases lay outside the gene matches. The CDR3 has 15 residues. Germline V gives CDR1 MNHNS, CDR2 SASEGT.

Of note for this clonotype: An end of the junction does not agree with germline; a read error may underlie this. This chain connects TRBV7-2 to TRBJ2-6, with 9 bases aligning to TRBD1. This CDR3 spans 19 amino acids. CDR1 and CDR2 from the germline V gene are SGHTA and FQGNSA. As DNA, the CDR3 is TGTGCCAGCAGCTTCACGGCCGGGACAGGGCCTTCTGGGGCCAACGGCCTGACTTTC. It yields the protein CASSFTAGTGPSGANGLTF.

In DNA form, the CDR3 reads TGTGCCAGTAAAAAGAACACTGAAGCTTTCTTT. Protein sequence: CASKKNTEAFF. The rearrangement joins TRBV19 to TRBJ1-1; D call uncertain. The CDR3 covers 11 residues. Trimming removed 7 bases at V and 1 base at J, with 4 bases between. Germline loops: CDR1 LNHDA, CDR2 SQIVND (reference sequence).

This clonotype was counted only a few times. The genes are TRBV4-1 and TRBJ2-7, with 8 bases lining up with TRBD1. Per the germline V gene, CDR1 is MGHRA and CDR2 is YSYEKL. V shed 1 base and J 1 base; nucleotides not matched to a gene: 3. The CDR3 is 15 residues long. The CDR3 DNA reads as TGCGCCAGCAGCCAAGTACAGGGGGAGTCCTACGAGCAGTACTTC. As protein: CASSQVQGESYEQYF.

This clonotype was seen a handful of times. The J gene is TRBJ1-1, the V gene TRBV12-3 or TRBV12-4, with D perhaps TRBD1 (5 bases). The V gene lost 0 bases and the J gene lost 4 bases, with 12 bases spanning the gap. CDR3 length: 15 residues. As DNA, the CDR3 is TGTGCCAGCAGTTTAGCCCCGGGGGGAGTCACTGAAGCTTTCTTT. Translating it yields CASSLAPGGVTEAFF.

A few counts support this clonotype. In DNA, the CDR3 is TGTGCCAGCAGTTTAAGGCAGGTCAGCTCCTACGAGCAGTACTTC. It encodes CASSLRQVSSYEQYF. The chain links TRBV27 to TRBJ2-7; unclear D gene. V was cut by 2 bases and J by 0 bases, with 11 bases left in between. Germline V gene sequence: CDR1 MNHEY, CDR2 SMNVEV (reference sequence). The CDR3 is made up of 15 amino acids.

The chain recombines TRBV7-9 with TRBJ2-3; possible D gene TRBD2, 6 bases. Looked up from germline, CDR1 is SEHNR and CDR2 is FQNEAQ (reference sequence). The CDR3 spans 16 residues. Trimming left V 4 bases short and J 5 bases short, with 19 bases between. DNA of the CDR3: TGTGCCAGCAGCTCCTTGGACGGCGGGAAGCGAGATACGCAGTATTTT. Amino acid sequence: CASSSLDGGKRDTQYF.

Comment on this clonotype: Given a much more abundant clone one base away, this may be a read error. The V and J genes are TRBV27 and TRBJ1-5, with D hard to call. The CDR3 length is 15 residues. The germline gives CDR1 MNHEY, CDR2 SMNVEV (reference sequence). CDR3 nucleotides: TGTGCCAGCCGTTTATCTTTGTCTGGGAATCAGCCCCAGCATTTT. Protein product: CASRLSLSGNQPQHF.

This clonotype has just a few counts. The chain employs TRBV7-6 and TRBJ2-2, with unresolved D. From germline, CDR1 is SGHVS and CDR2 FNYEAQ. With 2 bases removed from V and 0 bases from J, the gap between germline ends came to 10 bases. The length of the CDR3 is 16 residues. CDR3 sequence reads: CASSLSVQANTGELFF. The CDR3 DNA follows: TGTGCCAGCAGCTTATCAGTCCAAGCGAACACCGGGGAGCTGTTTTTT.

This clonotype was observed at least ten times. The chain has TRBV4-3 and TRBJ1-6; TRBD1 aligns across 8 bases. Germline V gene sequence: CDR1 LGHNA, CDR2 YSLEER. The junction had 6 bases not matched to a gene; V was cut back by 1 base and J by 10 bases. This CDR3 contains 15 residues. This CDR3 is CASSQGRTGWSPLHF. CDR3 DNA: TGCGCCAGCAGCCAAGGAAGGACAGGGTGGTCACCCCTCCACTTT.